The next 17 T cell receptor beta chains were all read from a single sample in a study of blood T cell repertoires in COVID-19. Some clones are missing from TCRdb's copy, which holds only in-frame ones; the method was immunoSEQ multiplex PCR. The sample holds 130,000 or so clones, around four fifths seen once. The sample consisted of PBMCs or T cells enriched from blood (not recorded which). These receptors all come from a man in his thirties or forties who had recovered from COVID-19.

The rearrangement joins TRBV2 to TRBJ2-3; tentatively, D is TRBD1 (6 bases). The V gene lost 6 bases and the J gene lost 6 bases, with 16 bases spanning the gap. Germline lookup yields CDR1 SNHLY and CDR2 FYNNEI. This CDR3 comprises 14 residues. The CDR3, as DNA: TGTGCCAGCAGGTCCCAGGGGCAGGCGGATACGCAGTATTTT. Translating gives CASRSQGQADTQYF.

CDR3 DNA sequence: TGTGCCAGCAGTGTTGAGGAGACCCAGTACTTC. Encoded protein: CASSVEETQYF. This rearrangement joins TRBV2 to TRBJ2-5; D call uncertain. CDR1 is SNHLY, CDR2 FYNNEI, per germline. CDR3 size: 11 residues. V was pared by 4 bases and J by 5 bases, with 5 bases between.

J is TRBJ2-5 and V is TRBV7-9; the D gene is possibly TRBD1 (5 bases). CDR1 SEHNR and CDR2 FQNEAQ come from the germline V gene (reference sequence). V shed 4 bases and J shed 7 bases, with 16 bases lying between them. The CDR3 totals 14 residues. Written as DNA, the CDR3 is TGTGCCAGCAGCTCCAGGGTCACCCCGGGGACCCAGTACTTC. It is translated as CASSSRVTPGTQYF.

In this sample, this clone turned up a few times. The genes are TRBV10-3 and TRBJ1-2, with D possibly TRBD1 on 5 matching bases. This CDR3 is built from 17 residues. Germline assignment: CDR1 ENHRY and CDR2 SYGVKD. Deletions cut 6 bases from V and 0 bases from J, with 20 bases between. The CDR3 DNA is TGTGCCATCAGGGGGGGAGGATCGACAGCTTCTAACTATGGCTACACCTTC. As protein: CAIRGGGSTASNYGYTF.

This chain joins TRBV12-5 and TRBJ1-1, with D possibly TRBD1 on 5 matching bases. The V gene lost 5 bases and the J gene lost 11 bases, with 15 bases spanning the gap. This CDR3 has 12 residues. Germline V gene data show CDR1 as LGHNT and CDR2 as FRNRAP. The CDR3 reads CASGLDSFGAFF. Written as DNA, the CDR3 is TGTGCTAGTGGTCTCGACAGTTTTGGTGCTTTCTTT. Full variable domain (missing parts from reference TRBV12-5 and TRBJ1-1): DARVTQTPRHKVTEMGQEVTMRCQPILGHNTVFWYRQTMMQGLELLAYFRNRAPLDDSGMPKDRFSAEMPDATLATLKIQPSEPRDSAVYFCASGLDSFGAFFGQGTRLTVV.

Ten or more counts support this clone. In the same sample, other DNA sequences code for this CDR3. The rearrangement links TRBV5-1 to TRBJ1-1; the match to TRBD1 covers 7 bases. After removal of 3 bases from V and 5 bases from J, the junction contained 7 bases not matched to a gene. Germline CDR1 SGHRS, CDR2 YFSETQ. This CDR3 region has 14 residues. CDR3 DNA: TGCGCCAGCAGCTCCCAGGGGGATGGAACTGAAGCTTTCTTT. Translation gives CASSSQGDGTEAFF.

V and J are TRBV10-3 and TRBJ1-3; no firm D call. Germline V gene data show CDR1 as ENHRY and CDR2 as SYGVKD. The V and J ends lost 8 bases and 0 bases respectively, with 8 bases between them. This CDR3 contains 13 residues. The CDR3 sequence: CAISTGSGNTIYF. The DNA of the CDR3 is TGTGCCATCTCGACGGGCTCTGGAAACACCATATATTTT.

The chain couples TRBV7-9 to TRBJ2-1; D is uncertain. The V gene's germline CDR1 is SEHNR and CDR2 FQNEAQ (reference sequence). V gave up 2 bases and J gave up 7 bases, with 3 bases separating them. This CDR3 has 11 amino acids. CDR3 protein: CASSLSNEQFF. The CDR3 DNA reads TGTGCCAGCAGCTTATCTAATGAGCAGTTCTTC.

The chain recombines TRBV14 with TRBJ1-6, with D perhaps TRBD1 (5 bases). Trimming left V 5 bases short and J 7 bases short, with 21 bases between. This CDR3 spans 17 amino acids. Per the germline V gene, CDR1 is SGHDN and CDR2 is FVKESK. In DNA form, the CDR3 reads TGTGCCAGCAGCAGTCCCGGTGGAGACAGAAACAATTCACCCCTCCACTTT. Translated: CASSSPGGDRNNSPLHF.

CDR3 DNA: TGTGCCAGCAGCTCTCGGCGGGGGACCCACAAGAGCCAGCAGTTCTTC. It codes for CASSSRRGTHKSQQFF. This chain connects TRBV11-2 to TRBJ2-1, with TRBD2 identical over 7 bases. With 4 bases clipped from V and 11 bases from J, the junction kept 17 bases outside the gene matches. The germline gives CDR1 SGHAT, CDR2 FQNNGV. This CDR3 spans 16 amino acids.

The chain has TRBV2 and TRBJ2-1; D call uncertain. The CDR3 spans 12 residues. V was pared by 5 bases and J by 5 bases, with 7 bases between. The germline V gene has CDR1 SNHLY and CDR2 FYNNEI. The CDR3 reads CASSWQNNEQFF. The CDR3 region has the DNA TGTGCCAGCAGTTGGCAAAACAATGAGCAGTTCTTC.

V usage is TRBV28 and J usage is TRBJ2-3; TRBD1 might be the D (6 bases). Germline CDR1 is MDHEN and CDR2 is SYDVKM. CDR3 length equals 17 residues. V was trimmed by 3 bases and J by 2 bases, leaving 18 bases between them. In DNA form, the CDR3 reads TGTGCCAGCAGTTTCCGACAGGTCCGCCTAAACACAGATACGCAGTATTTT. Translated: CASSFRQVRLNTDTQYF.

V is TRBV5-1 and J is TRBJ2-5; possible D gene TRBD2, 6 bases. Germline CDR1 SGHRS, CDR2 YFSETQ. The CDR3 consists of 15 residues. V lost 0 bases, J lost 4 bases, and 13 bases lay in between. The CDR3 bases are TGCGCCAGCAGCTTGGGCGGAGGAGGGGCAGAGACCCAGTACTTC. Amino acids: CASSLGGGGAETQYF.

V is TRBV5-1 and J is TRBJ2-2; TRBD1 matches 8 bases. V trimming: 4 bases; J trimming: 0 bases; junction bases outside the gene matches: 8. Germline CDR1 SGHRS, CDR2 YFSETQ. The CDR3 covers 17 residues. In DNA form, the CDR3 reads TGCGCCAGCAGCCTAGGGGACAGGCCCACGAACACCGGGGAGCTGTTTTTT. Amino acid sequence: CASSLGDRPTNTGELFF.

This chain connects TRBV19 to TRBJ1-1; D is unclear. V lost 4 bases and J 0 bases, leaving 9 bases between the germline ends. Per germline, CDR1 LNHDA and CDR2 SQIVND (reference sequence). CDR3 length: 14 amino acids. CDR3 residues: CASSKTGMNTEAFF. The CDR3 bases are TGTGCCAGTAGTAAGACGGGGATGAACACTGAAGCTTTCTTT.

The chain joins TRBV18 to TRBJ2-3; perhaps TRBD1 as D (5 bases). This CDR3 has 16 residues. The V end was cut by 6 bases, the J end by 2 bases, with 18 bases between. CDR1 is KGHSH, CDR2 LQKENI, per germline. The chain's CDR3 is CASSPRELPSTDTQYF. The CDR3 DNA sequence: TGTGCCAGCTCCCCCAGGGAACTCCCTTCCACAGATACGCAGTATTTT.

CDR3 nucleotide sequence: TGCAGCGTAAAAGGGTCGGGGAATTCACCCCTCCACTTT. Translation gives CSVKGSGNSPLHF. The chain has TRBV29-1 and TRBJ1-6; unclear D gene. Trimming removed 6 bases from V and 7 bases from J, with 13 bases in between. The CDR3 is 13 residues long. Germline loops: CDR1 SQVTM, CDR2 ANQGSEA.